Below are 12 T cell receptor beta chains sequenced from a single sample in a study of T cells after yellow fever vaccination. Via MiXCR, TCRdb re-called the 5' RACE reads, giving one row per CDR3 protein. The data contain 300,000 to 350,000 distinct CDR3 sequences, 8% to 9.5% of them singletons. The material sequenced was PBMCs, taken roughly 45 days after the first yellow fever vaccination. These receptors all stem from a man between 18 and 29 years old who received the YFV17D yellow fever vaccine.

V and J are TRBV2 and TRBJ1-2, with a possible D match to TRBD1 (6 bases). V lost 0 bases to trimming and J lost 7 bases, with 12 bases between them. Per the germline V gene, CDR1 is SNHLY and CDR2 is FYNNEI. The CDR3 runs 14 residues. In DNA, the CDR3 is TGTGCCAGCAGTGAAGCTGGCGGGGGCGGTGGCTACACCTTC. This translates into CASSEAGGGGGYTF.

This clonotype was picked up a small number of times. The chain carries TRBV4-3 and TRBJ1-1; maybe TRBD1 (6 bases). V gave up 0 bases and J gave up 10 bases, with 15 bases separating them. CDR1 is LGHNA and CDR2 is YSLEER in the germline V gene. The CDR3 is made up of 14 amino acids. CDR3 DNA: TGCGCCAGCAGCCAAGACCCACAGGGAGGTACAGCTTTCTTT. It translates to CASSQDPQGGTAFF.

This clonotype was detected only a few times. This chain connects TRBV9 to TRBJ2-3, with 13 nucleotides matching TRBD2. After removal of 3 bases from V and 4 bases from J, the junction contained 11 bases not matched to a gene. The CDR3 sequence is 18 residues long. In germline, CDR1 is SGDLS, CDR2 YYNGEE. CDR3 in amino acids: CASSEEGLAGRSSDTQYF. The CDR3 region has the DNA TGTGCCAGCAGCGAAGAGGGACTAGCGGGGAGGAGTTCAGATACGCAGTATTTT. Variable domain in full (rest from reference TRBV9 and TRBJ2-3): DSGVTQTPKHLITATGQRVTLRCSPRSGDLSVYWYQQSLDQGLQFLIQYYNGEERAKGNILERFSAQQFPDLHSELNLSSLELGDSALYFCASSEEGLAGRSSDTQYFGPGTRLTVL.

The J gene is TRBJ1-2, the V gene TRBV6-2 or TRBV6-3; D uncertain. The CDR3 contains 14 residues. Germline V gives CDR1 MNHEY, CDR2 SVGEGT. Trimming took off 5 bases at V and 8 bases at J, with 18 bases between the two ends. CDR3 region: CASSTTQRPYGYTF. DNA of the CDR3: TGTGCCAGCAGTACAACTCAACGCCCTTACGGCTACACCTTC.

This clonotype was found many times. The CDR3 sequence: CASSPGANYGYTF. In DNA form, the CDR3 reads TGTGCCAGCAGTCCGGGGGCTAACTATGGCTACACCTTC. The chain employs TRBV28 and TRBJ1-2, with D possibly TRBD1 on 5 matching bases. The CDR3 runs to 13 residues. Trimming stripped 5 bases from V and 0 bases from J, with 7 bases between. Germline CDR1 reads MDHEN; CDR2 reads SYDVKM.

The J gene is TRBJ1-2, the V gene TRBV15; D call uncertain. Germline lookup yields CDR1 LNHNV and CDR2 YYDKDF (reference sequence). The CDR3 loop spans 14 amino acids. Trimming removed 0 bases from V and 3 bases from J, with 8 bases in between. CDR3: CATSRDPEYYGYTF. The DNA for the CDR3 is TGTGCCACCAGCAGAGACCCAGAGTACTATGGCTACACCTTC.

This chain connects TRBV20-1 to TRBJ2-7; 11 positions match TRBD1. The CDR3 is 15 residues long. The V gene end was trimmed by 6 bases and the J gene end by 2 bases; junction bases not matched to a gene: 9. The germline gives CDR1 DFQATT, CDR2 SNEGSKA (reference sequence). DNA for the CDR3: TGCAGTGCCGCCCCCGGGACAGGGGGAACCTACGAGCAGTACGTC. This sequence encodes CSAAPGTGGTYEQYV.

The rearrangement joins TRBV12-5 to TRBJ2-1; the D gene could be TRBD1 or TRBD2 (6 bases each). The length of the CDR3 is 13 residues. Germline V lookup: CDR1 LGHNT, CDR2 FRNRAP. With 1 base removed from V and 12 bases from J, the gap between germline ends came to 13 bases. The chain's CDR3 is CASGLGGALGQFF. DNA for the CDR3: TGTGCTAGTGGTTTGGGGGGGGCTTTAGGGCAGTTCTTC.

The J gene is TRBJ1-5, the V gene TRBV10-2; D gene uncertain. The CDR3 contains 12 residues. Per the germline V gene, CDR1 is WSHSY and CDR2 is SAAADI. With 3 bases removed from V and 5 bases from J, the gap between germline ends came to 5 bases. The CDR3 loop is CASSDSDQPQHF. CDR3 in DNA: TGCGCCAGCAGTGACAGCGATCAGCCCCAGCATTTT.

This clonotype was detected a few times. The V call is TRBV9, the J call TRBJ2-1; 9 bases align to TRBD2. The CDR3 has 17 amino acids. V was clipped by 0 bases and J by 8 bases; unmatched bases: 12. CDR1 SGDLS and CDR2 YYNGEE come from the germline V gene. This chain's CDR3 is CASSVGGAGGFLDEQFF. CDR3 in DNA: TGTGCCAGCAGCGTAGGCGGTGCGGGGGGGTTCCTGGATGAGCAGTTCTTC.

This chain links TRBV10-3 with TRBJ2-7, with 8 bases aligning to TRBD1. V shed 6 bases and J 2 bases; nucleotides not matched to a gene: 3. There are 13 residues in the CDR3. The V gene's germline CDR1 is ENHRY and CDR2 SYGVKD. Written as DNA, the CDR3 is TGTGCCATCAGGCCAGGGGGCGCCTACGAGCAGTACTTC. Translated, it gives CAIRPGGAYEQYF.

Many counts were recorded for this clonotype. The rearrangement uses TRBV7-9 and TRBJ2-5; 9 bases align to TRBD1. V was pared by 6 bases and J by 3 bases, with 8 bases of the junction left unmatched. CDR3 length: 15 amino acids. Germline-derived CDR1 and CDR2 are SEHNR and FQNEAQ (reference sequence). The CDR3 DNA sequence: TGTGCCAGCAGTCCGCTGGGACAGGGAGAAGAGACCCAGTACTTC. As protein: CASSPLGQGEETQYF. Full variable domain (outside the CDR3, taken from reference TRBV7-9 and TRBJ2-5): DTGVSQNPRHKITKRGQNVTFRCDPISEHNRLYWYRQTLGQGPEFLTYFQNEAQLEKSRLLSDRFSAERPKGSFSTLEIQRTEQGDSAMYLCASSPLGQGEETQYFGPGTRLLVL.